The source of this TCR beta chain is a study of blood T cell repertoires in COVID-19. Profiling relied on immunoSEQ multiplex PCR, and the TCRdb table lists in-frame clones only, not all of them. The table records 250,000 to 300,000 clones, roughly 89% of them present only once. The CDR3 length is 13 residues. Germline CDR1 is KGHDR and CDR2 is SFDVKD. Trimming pared 4 bases from V and 7 bases from J, leaving 12 bases between. Source material: peripheral blood. This chain links TRBV24-1 with TRBJ1-2; possible D gene TRBD1, 5 bases. The sequence came from a middle-aged woman who had recovered from COVID-19. In DNA form, the CDR3 reads TGTGCCACCAGTGACTCCGGCAGGGTTGGCTACACCTTC. This translates into CATSDSGRVGYTF.